Listed here are 9 T cell receptor beta chains from one sample, sequenced in a study of T cell responses to AZD1222 COVID-19 vaccine. Only in-frame clones appear in the TCRdb table, and some are missing; sequencing was by immunoSEQ multiplex PCR. This table holds some 150,000 clones, 90% to 95% found once. Here the sequenced sample was peripheral blood, taken on day 0 of AZD1222 vaccination. The source is an adult in good health.

The chain links TRBV9 to TRBJ2-3, with 8 bases that match TRBD2. With 4 bases clipped from V and 3 bases from J, the junction kept 10 bases outside the gene matches. The CDR3 runs to 16 residues. CDR1 SGDLS and CDR2 YYNGEE come from the germline V gene. DNA of the CDR3: TGTGCCAGCAGCTACAAGGAGCGGGAGCGGACAGATACGCAGTATTTT. It specifies CASSYKERERTDTQYF.

The V call is TRBV6-6, the J call TRBJ1-2; possible D gene TRBD1, 5 bases. V gave up 4 bases and J gave up 5 bases, with 11 bases separating them. CDR3 length: 13 amino acids. Per germline, CDR1 MNHNY and CDR2 SVGAGI (reference sequence). CDR3: CASSSGGWYGYTF. In DNA form, the CDR3 reads TGTGCCAGCAGTTCGGGGGGTTGGTATGGCTACACCTTC.

This chain connects TRBV23-1 to TRBJ2-7, with D perhaps matching TRBD1 (5 bases). TRBV23-1 is known as an ORF, though its function is uncertain. The CDR3 runs 16 residues. Trimming pared 0 bases from V and 2 bases from J, leaving 14 bases between. The DNA of the CDR3 is TGCGCCAGCAGTCAATCGGGGCAGCTACCGCCCTACGAGCAGTACTTC. Protein product: CASSQSGQLPPYEQYF.

This clone was detected only once. V usage is TRBV7-2 and J usage is TRBJ1-2, with TRBD1 as a possible D gene (5 bases). Germline assignment: CDR1 SGHTA and CDR2 FQGNSA. Trimming left V 4 bases short and J 7 bases short, with 16 bases between. This CDR3 is built from 14 residues. Here the CDR3 reads CASSSLGGSGGYTF. The CDR3 DNA sequence: TGTGCCAGCAGCTCCCTTGGGGGATCAGGTGGCTACACCTTC.

This sequence joins TRBV28 and TRBJ1-5, with 8 bases fitting TRBD1. The trim removed 2 bases at V and 7 bases at J, leaving 10 bases unmatched. This CDR3 contains 16 residues. Germline assignment: CDR1 MDHEN and CDR2 SYDVKM. CDR3: CASSLRGQGSGQPQHF. Here the CDR3 DNA reads TGTGCCAGCAGTTTACGTGGACAGGGATCAGGGCAGCCCCAGCATTTT.

V usage is TRBV6-6 and J usage is TRBJ1-5; 7 bases agree with TRBD1. Germline CDR1 and CDR2: MNHNY and SVGAGI (reference sequence). The junction had 7 bases not matched to a gene; V was cut back by 6 bases and J by 2 bases. The CDR3 consists of 15 residues. The CDR3 loop is CASRPTGRGNQPQHF. CDR3 coding DNA: TGTGCCAGCAGACCGACAGGGCGGGGCAATCAGCCCCAGCATTTT.

This chain joins TRBV24-1 and TRBJ1-2; 9 nucleotides agree with TRBD1. The junction had 7 bases not matched to a gene; V was cut back by 1 base and J by 5 bases. The CDR3 has 16 residues. Germline V gene lookup returns CDR1 KGHDR and CDR2 SFDVKD. The CDR3 loop is CATSDFGDRVGYGYTF. As DNA, the CDR3 is TGTGCCACCAGTGATTTCGGGGACAGGGTGGGGTATGGCTACACCTTC.

V and J are TRBV19 and TRBJ1-2; TRBD1 is a possible D gene (5 bases). Germline CDR1 and CDR2: LNHDA and SQIVND (reference sequence). Trimming left V 3 bases short and J 4 bases short, with 9 bases between. CDR3 length equals 13 residues. The DNA of the CDR3 is TGTGCCAGTAGTATGGGACTATTCTATGGCTACACCTTC. It specifies CASSMGLFYGYTF.

V gene TRBV19 combines with J gene TRBJ1-5, with a tentative D call TRBD1 (5 bases). CDR3 size: 16 residues. Germline V gives CDR1 LNHDA, CDR2 SQIVND (reference sequence). Trimming shortened V by 3 bases and J by 3 bases, and 15 bases separated the two germline ends. DNA of the CDR3: TGTGCCAGTAGTATTTTGACCGGGGCCTACAATCAGCCCCAGCATTTT. Protein: CASSILTGAYNQPQHF. The entire variable domain, with the rest obtained from reference TRBV19 and TRBJ1-5, is as follows: DGGITQSPKYLFRKEGQNVTLSCEQNLNHDAMYWYRQDPGQGLRLIYYSQIVNDFQKGDIAEGYSVSREKKESFPLTVTSAQKNPTAFYLCASSILTGAYNQPQHFGDGTRLSIL.